This T cell receptor (beta chain) stems from a study of T cells in Graves' hyperthyroidism and ophthalmopathy. The source material, RNA transcripts, was used to amplify TCR beta CDR3 regions. HTBI primers were employed in a first-round RT-PCR of the TCR CDR3. TCRdb processed the multiplex PCR reads anew with MiXCR; each CDR3 protein has one entry. This table holds nearly 250,000 distinct CDR3 sequences, roughly 22% found once. This CDR3 has 15 amino acids. V lost 4 bases and J lost 5; bases outside the gene matches: 6. Germline assignment: CDR1 SGHRS and CDR2 YFSETQ. This clonotype was observed many times.

The sample was blood. This clonotype was obtained from a woman aged 40 to 50 with Graves' ophthalmopathy. The chain recombines TRBV5-1 with TRBJ2-5, with TRBD1 matching 12 bases. For the CDR3, the DNA is TGCGCCAGCAGCCCCCGGGACAGGGGGCACGAGACCCAGTACTTC. Encoded protein: CASSPRDRGHETQYF.